This T cell receptor beta chain was sequenced during a study of identical twins. Study results and caveats: Memory repertoires lacked the insertion deficit that abundant cord blood beta clonotypes showed.

This clonotype was observed at least ten times. What it recognizes is unknown. After template switching added a universal primer site, the resulting cDNA carried unique molecular identifiers. TCRdb re-derived calls from the 5' RACE reads in MiXCR, one entry per CDR3 protein. The data show 250,000 to 300,000 distinct CDR3 sequences, with approximately 8.3% seen just once and 3% held by the top ten. Trimming took 1 base from V and 1 from J, leaving 25 bases between them. Germline V lookup: CDR1 SGHTA, CDR2 FQGTGA. This CDR3 region has 21 residues. This sample also belongs to another study, concerning yellow fever vaccine responses in identical twins. In that study: Twin vaccine T cell responses reportedly seemed partly convergent, partly personalized.

Source material: CD8+ T cells sorted from blood. The source of this sequence is a woman younger than 35 in good health. This chain connects TRBV7-3 to TRBJ2-2; TRBD1 might be the D (6 bases). The CDR3 spells CASSLIVGPSQGLGNTGELFF. CDR3 DNA: TGTGCCAGCAGCTTAATCGTGGGACCCTCCCAGGGGTTGGGGAACACCGGGGAGCTGTTTTTT.